Sequencing of this T cell receptor (beta chain) was carried out in a study of blood T cell repertoires in COVID-19. Overall study: Acute and convalescent COVID-19 samples came from the United States, Italy and Spain. Sources were T cells, B-cell-depleted T cells, or PBMCs; the material itself was cDNA or gDNA.

Participants reported their clinical history, and cohort assignment relied on those reports. Recovered Cohort 3 donors showed two negative PCRs, clearance, or symptom resolution. The repertoire was sequenced with immunoSEQ multiplex PCR; TCRdb's copy has only in-frame clones and lacks some. The sample includes 200,000 or so clones, about 88% of them seen just once. CDR3 size: 16 residues. J was trimmed by 2 bases and V by 2 bases; bases with no gene match: 9. Looked up from germline, CDR1 is MNHEY and CDR2 is SVGEGT. The V and J genes are TRBV6-2 or TRBV6-3 and TRBJ2-7; 7 bases map to TRBD2. The sequence derives from a woman in her 30s who had recovered from COVID-19. The sample consisted of PBMCs or T cells enriched from blood (not recorded which). CDR3 nucleotides: TGTGCCAGCAGTTACGCCCCAGCGGGGTCAGCCTACGAGCAGTACTTC. Its protein product is CASSYAPAGSAYEQYF.